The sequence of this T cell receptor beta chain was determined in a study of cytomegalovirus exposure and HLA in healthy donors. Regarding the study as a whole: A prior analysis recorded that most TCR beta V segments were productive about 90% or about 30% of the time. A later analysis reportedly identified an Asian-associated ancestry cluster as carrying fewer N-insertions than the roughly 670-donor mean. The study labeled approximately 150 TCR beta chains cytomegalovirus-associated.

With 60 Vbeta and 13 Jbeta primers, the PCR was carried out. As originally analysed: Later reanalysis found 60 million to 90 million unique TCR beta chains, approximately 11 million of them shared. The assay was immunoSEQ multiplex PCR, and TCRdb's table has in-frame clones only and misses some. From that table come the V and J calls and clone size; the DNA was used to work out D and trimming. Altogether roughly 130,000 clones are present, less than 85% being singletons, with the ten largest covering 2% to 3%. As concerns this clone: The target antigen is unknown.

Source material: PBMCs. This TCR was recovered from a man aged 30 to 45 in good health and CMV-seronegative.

The CDR3 DNA is TGCAGCGTTATACAAGCCTACGAGCAGTACTTC. This sequence encodes CSVIQAYEQYF. The chain carries TRBV29-1 and TRBJ2-7, with no clear D. Per the germline V gene, CDR1 is SQVTM and CDR2 is ANQGSEA. This CDR3 contains 11 residues. V was cut by 5 bases and J by 2 bases, with 7 bases left in between.